The present T cell receptor beta chain was sequenced within a study of blood T cell repertoires in COVID-19. Study details: Samples came from the United States, Italy and Spain, spanning acute and convalescent COVID-19. PBMCs, B-cell-depleted T cells, or T cells were the source of the cDNA or gDNA that made up the material.

Original analysis: The authors estimated nucleated cell counts from reference gene primer amplification. The method was immunoSEQ multiplex PCR; TCRdb's version includes in-frame clones alone and lacks a portion of them. V, J and clone size derive from that table, while D and trimming were established from the DNA sequence. In the table there are hundreds of thousands of clones, nearly 90% of which are singletons. This clone was observed once. V was pared by 4 bases and J by 5 bases, with 10 bases of the junction left unmatched. The CDR3 runs 15 residues. Germline lookup yields CDR1 SEHNR and CDR2 FQNEAQ (reference sequence).

Sample: peripheral blood. V usage is TRBV7-9 and J usage is TRBJ1-2; TRBD1 matches at 7 bases. The receptor was derived from a woman aged 18-29 years who had recovered from COVID-19. CDR3 coding DNA: TGTGCCAGCAGCTCTGACAGGGTAAAGGAGTATGGCTACACCTTC. Its protein is CASSSDRVKEYGYTF.